Listed here are 2 T cell receptor beta chains from one sample, sequenced in a study of shared clonotypes between healthy human individuals. TCRdb's table, derived via immunoSEQ multiplex PCR, lists solely in-frame clones and lacks some. This table has hundreds of thousands of clones, around 78% appearing once. The sample consisted of memory CD4+ T cells sorted from blood. The subset: CD45RA-negative fraction. The source of these receptors is a young woman in good health.

In the case of this clone: In the same sample, other DNA sequences code for this CDR3. The J gene is TRBJ2-5, the V gene TRBV29-1; the match to TRBD1 covers 9 bases. Per the germline V gene, CDR1 is SQVTM and CDR2 is ANQGSEA. V was clipped by 7 bases and J by 4 bases; unmatched bases: 4. There are 12 residues in the CDR3. The DNA of the CDR3 is TGCAGCGCAGACAGGGGGAGAGAGACCCAGTACTTC. Protein: CSADRGRETQYF.

The chain is built from TRBV15 and TRBJ2-5; 9 nucleotides align to TRBD2. Germline values: CDR1 LNHNV, CDR2 YYDKDF (reference sequence). This CDR3 is 16 amino acids long. V was pared by 1 base and J by 4 bases, with 7 bases of the junction left unmatched. CDR3 sequence (DNA): TGTGCCACCAGCAGAGGTGGTTTAGCGGGAGCAGAGACCCAGTACTTC. Amino acids: CATSRGGLAGAETQYF.